This T cell receptor (beta chain) stems from a study of monozygotic twins with cystic fibrosis. V was shortened by 4 bases and J by 3 bases, with 19 bases between the two germline ends. Germline assignment: CDR1 LNHDA and CDR2 SQIVND (reference sequence). This CDR3 comprises 16 residues. Clones were sequenced by immunoSEQ multiplex PCR, and TCRdb holds only the in-frame ones, with some missing. The top ten hold around 1.6% of the sample, which has just under 20,000 clones, more than 80% seen once. Sequenced sample: blood. The chain couples TRBV19 to TRBJ2-7; D call uncertain. The source is a girl under 10 years old with cystic fibrosis. The CDR3 nucleotides read TGTGCCAGTAGTAAAGGGAACCCCGAAATAGACTACGAGCAGTACTTC. Its translation is CASSKGNPEIDYEQYF.